The TCR beta chain described here comes from a study of CD8+ T cells in alopecia areata. With respect to this clone: Its target is unknown.

Germline CDR1 is MGHRA and CDR2 is YSYEKL. This CDR3 contains 14 residues. The germline V and J ends were trimmed by 1 base and 8 bases, with 12 bases remaining between them. The authors sorted CD4+ and CD8+ T cells from PBMCs. RNA, once extracted, was reverse transcribed into cDNA for use as the sequencing template. Profiling relied on immunoSEQ multiplex PCR, and the TCRdb table lists in-frame clones only, not all of them. The sample comprises 200,000 to 250,000 clones, 56% of which are singletons, and approximately 4.9% rests with the top ten. The study's findings and limits: When scalp samples are sequenced, resident alphabeta T cells of normal skin are also captured.

Sequencing was done on a sample of CD8+ T cells sorted from blood. This sequence was found in a human donor in good health. The chain uses TRBV4-1 and TRBJ2-1; tentatively, D is TRBD1 (5 bases). CDR3 sequence reads: CASSQGSGWHEQFF. CDR3 in DNA: TGCGCCAGCAGCCAAGGGTCAGGGTGGCATGAGCAGTTCTTC.